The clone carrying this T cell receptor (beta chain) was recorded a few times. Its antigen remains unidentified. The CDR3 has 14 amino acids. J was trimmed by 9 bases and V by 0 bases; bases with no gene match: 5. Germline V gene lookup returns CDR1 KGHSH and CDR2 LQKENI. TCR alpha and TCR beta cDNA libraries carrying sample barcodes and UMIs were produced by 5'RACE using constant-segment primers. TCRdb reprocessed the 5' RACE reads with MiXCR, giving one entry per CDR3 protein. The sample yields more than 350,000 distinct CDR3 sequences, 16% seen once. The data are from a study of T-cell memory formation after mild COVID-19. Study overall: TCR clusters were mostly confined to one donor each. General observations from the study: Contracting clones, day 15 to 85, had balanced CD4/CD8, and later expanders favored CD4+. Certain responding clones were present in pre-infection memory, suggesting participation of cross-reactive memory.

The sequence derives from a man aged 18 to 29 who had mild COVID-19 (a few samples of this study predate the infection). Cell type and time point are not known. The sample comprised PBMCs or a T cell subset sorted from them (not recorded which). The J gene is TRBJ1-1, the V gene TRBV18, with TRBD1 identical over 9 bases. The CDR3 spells CASSPPVGQGKAFF. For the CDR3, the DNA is TGTGCCAGCTCACCACCGGTAGGACAGGGGAAAGCTTTCTTT.